The rows below give T cell receptor beta chains drawn from one sample of a study of pediatric ulcerative colitis. Here immunoSEQ multiplex PCR was the method, and the copy in TCRdb shows in-frame clones only, minus some. The sample consists of 65,000 or so clones, about 86% of them appearing once. The sequenced sample was blood. The receptors originated from a boy younger than 18 with severe ulcerative colitis. The conserved cysteine and the conserved F or W are not part of the CDR3 here.

j_call	v_call	cdr3_aa
TRBJ1-5	TRBV13	ASSLGPDSNQPQH
TRBJ2-7	TRBV7-9	ASSSEQGAQGEQY
TRBJ2-3	TRBV14	ASSPFLAGVTDTQY
TRBJ2-7	TRBV4-3	ASSQGGPGSSYEQY
TRBJ1-2	TRBV28	ASSLTESYGYT
TRBJ2-4	TRBV6-1	ASSEFTGGAKNIQY
TRBJ2-7	TRBV19	ASSNNGAYEQY
TRBJ2-7	TRBV2	ASSDGGPGQY
TRBJ2-1	TRBV11-2	ASSLGFSGSYEQF
TRBJ1-2	TRBV10-3	AISPEGNYGYT
TRBJ2-2	TRBV6-9	ASSYHSPIVNTGELF
TRBJ2-7	TRBV27	ASSLLCVFGTSGRPDFEQY
TRBJ2-7	TRBV28	ASSPGLARQY
TRBJ1-3	TRBV6-5	ASGQGWGNTIY
TRBJ2-6	TRBV5-4	ASSLPAGTGSGANVLT
TRBJ2-7	TRBV6-5	ASRPGLAGSEQY
TRBJ2-1	TRBV6-1	ASSELAGSYNEQF
TRBJ2-7	TRBV19	ASSIRAPTTSGSNEQY
TRBJ1-5	TRBV5-1	ASRVDTSSNQPQH
TRBJ2-2	TRBV5-1	ASLSLNAGELF
TRBJ2-3	TRBV7-3	ASSLSAGAVDTQY
TRBJ2-1	TRBV20-1	SASPTREQF
TRBJ1-1	TRBV30	AWSLRNTEAF
TRBJ1-5	TRBV19	ASTDRGSNQPQH
TRBJ2-1	TRBV7-9	ASSLVWTGDYNEQF
TRBJ2-2	TRBV18	ASSPRPSGKAGELF
TRBJ1-1	TRBV6-5	ASSYGTTNTEAF
TRBJ2-6	TRBV4-1	ASSQAQWTGRANVLT
TRBJ2-5	TRBV11-2	ASSSGLIQY
TRBJ2-3	TRBV7-2	ASSLWGVTDTQY
TRBJ2-1	TRBV10-1	ASSEKPLAGNPIEQF
TRBJ2-1	TRBV27	ASSVGLGTYNEQF
TRBJ2-7	TRBV2	ASSEIQQY
TRBJ1-4	TRBV19	ASSIRPDEKLF
TRBJ2-1	TRBV7-2	ASTLGLGGGEQF
TRBJ1-1	TRBV29-1	SVVPERGNTEAF
TRBJ2-7	TRBV6-5	ASTSGQTYEQY
TRBJ1-2	TRBV19	ASKGQEDYGYT
TRBJ2-7	TRBV11-2	ASSPTRGSYEQY
TRBJ2-3	TRBV27	ASRLGTGATDTQY
TRBJ1-3	TRBV29-1	SVEFLGGSGNTIY
TRBJ2-1	TRBV7-2	ASSRDMGLAGGFEQF
TRBJ2-5	TRBV29-1	SVTGTEREQETQY
TRBJ1-2	TRBV7-2	ASSLEEGNYGYT
TRBJ2-6	TRBV9	ASSVGLLNFAGANVLT
TRBJ2-5	TRBV6-1	ASSVGLAGGGETQY